This T cell receptor beta chain came from a study of Ad26.COV2.S vaccination and SARS-CoV-2 variants. Turning to the study itself: Donor had been placed in the Ad26.COV2.S arm of the COV1001 trial. Study conclusions and caveats: Total responses of T cells may have been underestimated by the analyses of TCR breadth and depth. Breadth, reportedly substantial, characterized the spike-specific CD8+ and CD4+ T cell responses after vaccination.

V shed 2 bases and J shed 8 bases, with 16 bases lying between them. CDR1 MNHNY and CDR2 SVGAGI come from the germline V gene (reference sequence). This CDR3 contains 15 residues. In the case of this clone: Its specificity is not known.

Assay: immunoSEQ multiplex PCR; the TCRdb copy retains only in-frame clones and omits some. This table has around 310,000 clones, roughly 90% appearing once. The treatment denotes: about 20 received Ad26.COV2.S at low or high dose, single or two shots; five or six received placebo; per-sample allocation not given. Material that was analyzed had been drawn on day 63 after the first vaccine or placebo injection. In the vaccine, an Ad26 vector expressed the SARS-CoV-2 spike of the Wuhan strain. The chain combines TRBV6-6 with TRBJ2-1; D is perhaps TRBD1 (5 bases). The receptor was derived from a person between 18 and 65 years old who received the Ad26.COV2.S COVID-19 vaccine or a placebo. The sequencing used peripheral blood, collected in a trial of Ad26.COV2.S vaccine versus placebo. The CDR3 is CASSYPSSGWDEQFF. The CDR3, as DNA: TGTGCCAGCAGTTACCCCTCCTCAGGGTGGGATGAGCAGTTCTTC.